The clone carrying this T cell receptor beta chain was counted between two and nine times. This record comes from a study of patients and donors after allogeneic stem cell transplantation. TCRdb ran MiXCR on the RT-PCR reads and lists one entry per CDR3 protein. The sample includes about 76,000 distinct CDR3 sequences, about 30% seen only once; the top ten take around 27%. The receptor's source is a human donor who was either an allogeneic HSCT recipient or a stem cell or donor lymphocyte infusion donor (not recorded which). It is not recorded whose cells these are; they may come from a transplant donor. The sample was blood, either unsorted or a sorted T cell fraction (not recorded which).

The CDR3 DNA reads TGTGCCAGCAGTTTTCCAGGTGCTTTCTTT. Translation gives CASSFPGAFF. The V call is TRBV12-3 or TRBV12-4, the J call TRBJ1-1; D unclear. The CDR3 loop spans 10 amino acids. Deletions cut 3 bases from V and 11 bases from J, with 7 bases between.